This T cell receptor beta chain was captured in a study of cytomegalovirus exposure and HLA in healthy donors (dated by TCRdb to about 2017). Some background on the complete study: An earlier analysis of roughly 570 of the donors reported roughly 300 Gb of sequence data and around 100 million unique TCR beta sequences obtained from around 180 million T cells. An early release covering 550 to 700 HLA-typed donors comprised roughly 300 gigabases of sequencing data and around 86 million unique TCR sequences. The genetic ancestry cluster associated with self-reported Caucasian donors included around four fifths of the approximately 410 genotyped donors. The study aimed to test whether signatures of past pathogen exposure could be identified by cataloging public T cell receptors. The study profiled the T cell repertoires of 666 subjects by immunosequencing and related them to cytomegalovirus serostatus. In addition to the first cohort of approximately 670 subjects, a separate validation cohort of 120 different subjects was used. High-throughput TCR immunosequencing, statistical association of individual TCRs with disease status, and machine learning were combined to predict cytomegalovirus infection status. A later analysis re-examined previously published TCR beta repertoires from 600 to 700 donors and added high-resolution HLA genotyping to investigate patterns of TCR occurrence. Rather than drawing on any new phenotypic data, the later analysis identified candidate immune exposures from TCR beta sequences and the way those sequences occurred across donors. An earlier analysis of 587 of the donors used high-throughput TCR beta sequencing to judge whether each TCR beta V gene segment behaved as functional or pseudogenic. Alongside the repertoire data, information on donor age, sex, ethnicity and CMV serostatus was compiled. In a later genetic analysis, genome-wide SNP genotypes for about three fifths of the roughly 670 donors were used, and that subset was treated as a discovery cohort. All discovery cohort repertoires had been generated on a single sequencing platform. Class I and class II HLA loci were covered by the typing at four-digit resolution. The number of typed donors differed by locus: about 620-630 for A, B, C, DRB1 and DQB1; approximately 520 for DQA1; around 610 for DPA1; and roughly 450 for DPB1. Several DR-DQ haplotypes were handled as single units for association and clustering because linkage in the cohort was strong. Among some 400 genotyped donors of the cohort, an average of around 250,000 unique TCR beta nucleotide sequences was sequenced per donor, of which roughly 18% were non-productive. Overall results and qualifications from the work: A later analysis found that HLA-associated TCR beta chains were more clonally expanded and had lower generation probabilities than equally common non-associated chains. According to a later analysis, TCR association rates differed among HLA loci, with DRB1 alleles showing the most associated TCRs and HLA-C alleles showing the fewest. In a later analysis, several top co-occurrence clusters were reported to appear linked to parvovirus B19, influenza, CMV and Epstein-Barr virus. CMV serostatus was the only immune exposure information available for the cohort. Because HLA typing was unavailable for some donors at each locus, only the typed subset was used in association tests. A later analysis associated 17,000 or so TCR beta sequences with specific HLA alleles at a false discovery rate of 0.05. Compared with the approximately 670-donor mean, donors in an Asian-associated ancestry cluster had fewer N-insertions in productive TCRs, according to a later genetic analysis. When HLA alleles, especially DR and DQ, strongly co-occurred, TCR associations were difficult to assign to individual alleles. In both the original and validation cohorts, the classifier was reported to diagnose cytomegalovirus status with high specificity and sensitivity. A further reported finding was that TCR beta sequences accurately predicted the HLA-A and HLA-B alleles for most subjects in the first cohort. Some IMGT-functional V segments, including TRBV6-2 and TRBV6-3, could not be distinguished by the 87-base-pair reads and were therefore excluded. In a later analysis, most CMV-associated TCR beta chains were found to appear HLA-restricted, with HLA associations seemingly driven largely by CMV exposure. Correlated functional status among segregating V segments might be attributable to linkage disequilibrium, but an unknown experimental factor could not be ruled out. Because counts were too low, seventeen rarely observed V segments, including chromosome 9 orphons, were left out of the earlier analysis of 587 of the donors. A cluster of highly shared sequence variants was judged likely to be a technical artifact of the sequencing pipeline. The authors suggested that the approach could potentially be extended to other disease states and immunological phenotypes. In the study, around 150 TCR beta chains were listed as associated with cytomegalovirus. A few of the identified cytomegalovirus-associated TCR beta chains were confirmed in vitro to be specific for cytomegalovirus antigens. Broadly in line with IMGT annotations, most TCR beta V segments showed up in productive rearrangements about 87% or about 30% of the time in an earlier analysis of some 590 of the donors. While some public TCRs were present in many individuals, most TCR sequences turned up only very rarely across donors. A later genetic analysis associated a missense DCLRE1C variant with V-gene and J-gene trimming of TCR beta chains, and an independent cohort replicated the association. The cohort was sequenced for TCR beta chains only, and without alpha or paired-chain data the features that could be detected were limited. Presence/absence analyses assumed roughly uniform sequencing depth across donors, an assumption that may not hold.

Note on this clone: No antigen is known for it. The sample holds no much larger clone one base away, and base qualities are not on file.

Measured from the cysteine to the phenylalanine, the CDR3 is 15 residues long. The kept DNA is CDR3 alone, 45 bases in frame from the first base. Deletion took 5 bases off V and 8 bases off J, with a span of 20 bases between the germline ends. The germline V gene supplies CDR1 KGHSH and CDR2 LQKENI. In total, around 600 healthy bone marrow donors made up the cohort. At the time of sampling, every cohort member was nominally healthy, though immune exposures that went unrecorded were likely present. The donor tested CMV seronegative, placing the donor among the roughly 340 seronegative members of the cohort. A peripheral blood sample was provided by each donor, and peripheral blood mononuclear cells were used for TCR beta sequencing. The Qiagen DNeasy Blood Extraction Kit was used to extract genomic DNA from the blood cell samples. The library was made by the immunoSEQ multiplex PCR assay. For the multiplex PCR, a mixture combining 60 forward primers for TCR Vbeta segments and 13 reverse primers for TCR Jbeta segments was used. The CDR3 region of rearranged TCR beta genes was amplified from genomic DNA with a multiplex PCR assay. On the Illumina HiSeq System, the amplified TCR beta libraries were sequenced as 87-base-pair reads. The study's processing was this. In a later analysis, 80 million or so unique TCR beta chains were counted across the 500 to 850 repertoires, and about 9.9 million of these chains were shared by at least two donors. A nearest-neighbor algorithm error-corrected the raw reads and collapsed the reads into unique sequences, merging closely related sequences to remove PCR and sequencing errors. V, D and J gene segments were assigned by aligning CDR3 sequences to IMGT reference sequences. For a sequence to be retained, a match of at least six nucleotides to both a V gene segment and a J gene segment was required. Rearrangements were called productive when the CDR3 lacked stop codons and stayed in frame with V and J; all others were non-productive. CDR3 was defined by IMGT convention, running from the second conserved V-encoded cysteine to the conserved J-encoded phenylalanine. The earlier analysis of 587 of the donors excluded sequences that lacked an unambiguous match to a single V gene segment. An earlier analysis of a few hundred of the donors classified V segments as functional when productive rearrangements were above 56.7% and as segregating when the standard deviation between donors was above 5%. To diagnose cytomegalovirus status from the catalog of TCR beta chain sequences, a statistical classification framework was built. In a later analysis, TCR nucleotide sequences were compared against IMGT/GENE-DB human TR gene sequences so that V and J genes could be assigned. Using the TCRdist pipeline, a later analysis assigned CDR3 sequences along with most-parsimonious VDJ recombination scenarios. A later analysis defined each TCR beta chain by its CDR3 amino acid sequence plus V-gene family, and excluded reads lacking a unique V-gene family. In a later analysis, 450 to 600 highly shared, low-generation-probability nucleotide sequences were removed to address suspected cross-contamination and a sequencing artifact. A later analysis calculated a clonal expansion index for each public chain from normalized within-repertoire ranks of inferred template counts. Generation probabilities in a later analysis came from a VDJ recombination model fitted to out-of-frame rearrangements, and those results were checked against IGoR. Hypergeometric tests were used in a later analysis to score TCR-TCR, TCR-HLA and TCR-CMV co-occurrence, with a repertoire-size bias correction applied to the TCR pairs. A later analysis estimated false discovery rates by permuting HLA or CMV assignments 20 times. In a later analysis, co-occurring TCRs were grouped with DBSCAN, and TCRdist sequence similarity was added when clustering was performed within HLA-allele-positive subsets. Co-occurrence clustering excluded repertoires with fewer than 30,000 or more than 120,000 public chains, plus five with anomalous nucleotide sharing. Entries here come from immuneACCESS through TCRdb and include only in-frame sequences with V and J called. Some clones fail to appear in such tables; in the studies checked, an unresolved V gene covers under half of the shortfall, and the cause of the remainder is unknown. The DNA gave D and trimming, while V, J and clone size come from that table. This sample holds 120,000 or so clones; around 78% were observed only once. The top ten constitute roughly 6% of the sample.

The TCR sequence derives from a middle-aged woman in good health and CMV-seronegative. Sequenced material: PBMCs. The sequence joins TRBV18 to TRBJ2-3, with TRBD2 perhaps the D gene, on 5 matching bases. DNA sequence: TGTGCCAGCTCAGCTTCTCGGGCAACCAGCGGTACGCAGTATTTT. It codes for CASSASRATSGTQYF.